Reported below is one T cell receptor (beta chain). Libraries were prepared by immunoSEQ multiplex PCR; TCRdb keeps only in-frame clonotypes and omits some of them. The sample has some 48,000 clones; about 78% are singletons. Single viable CD3+CD4+CD8-CD45RO+ cells were sorted as the memory CD4+ T cells. CMV serostatus came from serum IgG against pp150, pp28, p38, p52. The record originates from a study of memory CD4+ T cells and cytomegalovirus serostatus. The clonotype was recovered from an adult in good health and CMV-seronegative. Source material: memory CD4+ T cells from blood.

In DNA, the CDR3 is TGTGCCAGTAGCACAGGCTCCTCTGGAAACACCATATATTTT. Translated, it gives CASSTGSSGNTIYF. The rearrangement joins TRBV19 to TRBJ1-3, with a tentative D call TRBD1 (5 bases). From germline, CDR1 is LNHDA and CDR2 SQIVND (reference sequence). The CDR3 has 14 amino acids. Trimming pared 6 bases from V and 0 bases from J, leaving 9 bases between.